A single T cell receptor beta chain is shown here with its context. This clone's antigen is unknown. The input lacks base qualities; no much larger clone sits a single base away. This sample was taken from a study of shared clonotypes between healthy human individuals (TCRdb year 2020). Looking at the study overall: A couple of women and a few men aged 18 to 49 years were included in the cohort. Each donor's leukapheresis produced roughly between about 0.8 and 10 billion PBMCs. To estimate repertoire size and how much clonotype sharing occurs between individuals, the study deeply sequenced the blood TCR repertoires of several healthy adults. Libraries were prepared and TCR repertoires were sequenced by different laboratories using diverse techniques, in order to increase sequencing depth and limit assay-specific biases. For each donor, CD4 naive and CD4 memory were each given three plates, CD8 naive was given two plates, and CD8 memory was given one plate.

The research as a whole found: Sharing across several donors was observed for approximately 4.6% of naive CD4, 3% to 3.5% of naive CD8, around 2.5% of memory CD4, and around 0.44% of memory CD8 clonotypes. Sampling was restricted to blood, and TCR repertoires in tissues likely differ from the TCR repertoires found in blood. Incomplete sequencing was indicated by rarefaction of sorted-subset datasets, despite the large sequencing depth. Because the study included a small number of donors, the genetic and exposure-history diversity represented was limited. Pairwise subsampling led to the expectation that sequencing depth would affect the degree of clonotype sharing among donors. Compared with non-shared clonotypes, clonotypes shared by all four sorted-subset donors had higher generation probabilities. Estimated clonotype richness was generally larger for naive than for memory subsets.

The donors were healthy, HIV-negative adults who had no recently reported acute infections or vaccinations. All donors were Caucasian adults living in Nashville, Tennessee, USA. CD4+ T cells were enriched by magnetic negative selection, after which naive cells were positively selected on CD45RA and the negative fraction was taken as the memory subset. After blood collection by leukapheresis, PBMCs were isolated using Ficoll-Histopaque density gradient centrifugation and then cryopreserved in the vapor phase of liquid nitrogen. Purity and quantity of every magnetically sorted T cell population were checked by analytical flow cytometry. Each sorted fraction had its genomic DNA isolated and then quantified by UV absorbance on a Nanodrop 2000c. Sequences SGHTA (CDR1) and FQGTGA (CDR2) are obtained from the germline V gene. The CDR3, cysteine through phenylalanine, is 16 amino acids long. Only CDR3 DNA remains: 48 bases, in frame from the first base. Trimming leaves V shorter by 1 base and J shorter by 1 base, with the junction holding 1 base beyond the gene matches.

TCR CDR3 regions were amplified from genomic DNA by multiplex PCR using the deep immunoSEQ assay. Extracted genomic DNA from each cell subset was spread evenly across all wells of several immunoSEQ 96-well plates, with each plate serving as a replicate. Each replicate PCR for sorted subsets received 150 to 250 ng genomic DNA, equal to about 30,000 T cell genomes. Purified libraries were measured with a Qubit 3.0 fluorometer, size-checked on a Bioanalyzer 2100, and measured again with the KAPA Library Quantification kit. Every immunoSEQ 96-well plate was sequenced on a dedicated single-read 150-cycle Illumina NextSeq 550 flow cell. Processing in the source paper ran as follows. Because the immunoSEQ output held only junctional sequences and lacked quality scores, the filtering could not match the filtering applied to full-length reads. To assign V/J genes and CDR3, sequences were annotated using PyIR, a Python wrapper for IgBLAST v1.9, with IMGT germline references. Reads were removed for weak V/J assignments (E-value above 1e-6), missing CDR3, stop codons, out-of-frame junctions, or ambiguous translated residues. V3J clonotypes were defined as sequences sharing an identical inferred V gene, J gene, and CDR3 amino acid sequence. Percentage overlap between repertoires was calculated by dividing the number of shared unique clonotypes by the size of the smaller repertoire. Richness of each repertoire was evaluated using RTK rarefaction, the Chao1 estimator, and Recon v2.1 estimates of unobserved clonotypes. OLGA was used to compute generation probabilities for all TCRbeta clonotypes that the gDNA method yielded from a handful of donors. TCRdb stores this immuneACCESS table with in-frame sequences only. Part of the clones is absent; in the studies checked, under half of the shortfall reflects unresolved V genes, and no reason is known for the rest. D and trimming were read from the DNA, whereas the V and J calls and clone size are those reported in that table. The sample table holds a few million clones, of which more than 80% were seen once. Of the sample, 0.3% to 0.4% is held by the ten largest clones.

What was sequenced was naive CD4+ T cells from PBMCs. The cell subset or site label of this sample denotes: CD45RA+ positively selected. This chain is built from TRBV7-3 and TRBJ2-2, and TRBD1 matches 9 of the central bases. The source is a man aged 18 to 35 in good health. Some clones in this sample may be carry-over from other donors' samples. The base sequence is TGTGCCAGCAGCTTAATGACAGGGGGGAACACCGGGGAGCTGTTTTTT. Translated, it reads CASSLMTGGNTGELFF.